This T cell receptor beta chain derives from a study of blood T cell repertoires in COVID-19. Libraries were prepared by immunoSEQ multiplex PCR; TCRdb keeps only in-frame clonotypes and omits some of them. The sample contains approximately 220,000 clones, roughly 80% of which appear only once. Germline V gene data show CDR1 as SGHRS and CDR2 as YFSETQ. This CDR3 contains 15 residues. The V and J ends lost 4 bases and 5 bases respectively, with 18 bases between them. This receptor was obtained from a woman in her fifties or sixties who had been exposed to COVID-19. Specimen: PBMCs or T cells enriched from blood (not recorded which). The chain recombines TRBV5-1 with TRBJ2-5; tentatively, D is TRBD2 (5 bases). CDR3 protein: CASSPSGVLRETQYF. CDR3 sequence (DNA): TGCGCCAGCAGCCCTTCCGGGGTACTTAGGGAGACCCAGTACTTC.